This T cell receptor (beta chain) comes out of a study of blood T cell repertoires in COVID-19. The protocol was immunoSEQ multiplex PCR, while the TCRdb copy is restricted to in-frame clones and leaves out a portion. The data hold some 140,000 clones, with roughly 84% observed a single time. Germline CDR1 and CDR2: SGHNT and YENEEA. V gave up 5 bases and J gave up 7 bases, with 18 bases separating them. The CDR3 is made up of 15 amino acids. The sample was peripheral blood. J is TRBJ2-1 and V is TRBV11-3; perhaps TRBD1 as D (5 bases). The clonotype comes from a man between 60 and 75 years old with COVID-19, enrolled during active disease. This chain's CDR3 is CASSPPGGARNEQFF. CDR3 coding DNA: TGTGCCAGCAGCCCCCCGGGTGGGGCGCGTAATGAGCAGTTCTTC.